The 27 T cell receptor beta chains in this list originate from one sample, sequenced in a study of cytomegalovirus exposure and HLA in healthy donors (dated by TCRdb to about 2017). Library method: the immunoSEQ multiplex PCR assay. For the multiplex PCR, a mixture combining 60 forward primers for TCR Vbeta segments and 13 reverse primers for TCR Jbeta segments was used. Sourced from immuneACCESS, this table was stored by TCRdb with only in-frame sequences that have V and J called. A share of the clones is absent; for the studies checked, an unresolved V gene accounts for under half, and the remainder has no known explanation. For this sample the table gives 60,000 to 90,000 clones, of which 75% to 85% were detected only once. The top ten hold about 19% of the sample. Sequenced: PBMCs. Receptors originate from a man in his sixties or seventies in good health and CMV-seropositive.

The V and J genes are TRBV25-1 and TRBJ2-5; D gene uncertain. The assigned J gene may be wrong: the sequence end matches TRBJ2-7 better. The CDR3 is 13 amino acids. CDR1 and CDR2 (germline): MGHDK, SYGVNS. CDR3: CASSGPNSYEQYF. CDR3 bases: TGTGCCAGCAGTGGCCCCAACTCCTACGAGCAGTACTTC.

This chain connects TRBV4-3 to TRBJ2-2; tentative D call: TRBD1 (6 bases). Trimming removed 0 bases from V and 5 bases from J, with 10 bases in between. The CDR3 contains 15 residues. Germline V gene lookup returns CDR1 LGHNA and CDR2 YSLEER. The CDR3 spells CASSQDAGVTGELFF. DNA for the CDR3: TGCGCCAGCAGCCAAGATGCAGGGGTAACCGGGGAGCTGTTTTTT.

The genes are TRBV4-1 and TRBJ2-3, with 7 bases that match TRBD2. Losses at the gene ends were 6 bases for V and 2 bases for J; bases not matched to a gene: 17. Germline V CDR1 and CDR2: MGHRA, YSYEKL. The length of the CDR3 is 18 residues. The CDR3 reads CASRPSIAGVVATDTQYF. The DNA of the CDR3 is TGCGCCAGCAGACCTTCAATTGCGGGAGTGGTGGCCACAGATACGCAGTATTTT.

The rearrangement links TRBV4-1 to TRBJ2-2; 11 bases are a match to TRBD2. Trimming took 1 base from V and 5 from J; bases not matched to a gene: 3. In germline, CDR1 is MGHRA, CDR2 YSYEKL. This CDR3 has 16 amino acids. CDR3 amino acids: CASSQVAGGRTGELFF. The CDR3, as DNA: TGCGCCAGCAGCCAAGTAGCGGGAGGGAGGACCGGGGAGCTGTTTTTT.

For this clone: The same CDR3 can be traced to other DNA sequences in this sample. The chain couples TRBV6-5 to TRBJ2-3, with D perhaps TRBD1 (6 bases). The V and J ends lost 10 bases and 2 bases respectively, with 16 bases between them. Per germline, CDR1 MNHEY and CDR2 SVGAGI. This CDR3 has 14 residues. The CDR3 DNA sequence: TGTGCCACCCAGAGGGGGATTACCACAGATACGCAGTATTTT. This codes for CATQRGITTDTQYF.

V is TRBV25-1 and J is TRBJ1-4; TRBD1 aligns across 8 bases. Germline assignment: CDR1 MGHDK and CDR2 SYGVNS. The CDR3 has 15 residues. With 3 bases clipped from V and 8 bases from J, the junction kept 8 bases outside the gene matches. In nucleotides, the CDR3 is TGTGCCAGCAGTGACGACAGGGGACTTCGCGAAAAACTGTTTTTT. Translating it yields CASSDDRGLREKLFF.

The rearrangement links TRBV7-3 to TRBJ2-2, with TRBD2 matching 9 bases. There are 14 residues in the CDR3. Germline CDR1 reads SGHTA; CDR2 reads FQGTGA. With V trimmed by 6 bases and J by 5 bases, 4 bases remained unmatched. Written as DNA, the CDR3 is TGTGCCAGCAGTAGCGGGAGTCGGACCGGGGAGCTGTTTTTT. Translation: CASSSGSRTGELFF. Variable domain in full (rest from reference TRBV7-3 and TRBJ2-2): GAGVSQTPSNKVTEKGKYVELRCDPISGHTALYWYRQSLGQGPEFLIYFQGTGAADDSGLPNDRFFAVRPEGSVSTLKIQRTERGDSAVYLCASSSGSRTGELFFGEGSRLTVL.

The chain couples TRBV27 to TRBJ2-1, with TRBD1 identical over 9 bases. Germline-derived CDR1 and CDR2 are MNHEY and SMNVEV (reference sequence). The CDR3 loop spans 13 amino acids. V lost 9 bases to trimming and J lost 6 bases; unmatched junction nucleotides: 6. The CDR3 here is CASSGQGTNEQFF. The CDR3 DNA reads TGTGCCAGTTCTGGACAGGGGACCAATGAGCAGTTCTTC.

V and J are TRBV10-3 and TRBJ2-3; 9 nucleotides match TRBD2. The junction had 4 bases not matched to a gene; V was cut back by 1 base and J by 2 bases. The CDR3 consists of 16 residues. Germline assignment: CDR1 ENHRY and CDR2 SYGVKD. The DNA of the CDR3 is TGTGCCATCAGTGAGTACCTAGCGGGGAACACAGATACGCAGTATTTT. Translating gives CAISEYLAGNTDTQYF.

V gene TRBV18 combines with J gene TRBJ2-3; D call uncertain. The germline V gene encodes CDR1 KGHSH and CDR2 LQKENI. The CDR3 has 14 amino acids. V was cut by 2 bases and J by 3 bases, with 9 bases left in between. The CDR3 DNA reads as TGTGCCAGCTCACCAGCAGGAACGACAGATACGCAGTATTTT. Amino acids: CASSPAGTTDTQYF.

The V gene is TRBV5-8, the J gene TRBJ1-5; D may be TRBD1 (6 bases). The CDR3 runs to 16 residues. Trimming removed 4 bases from V and 6 bases from J, with 20 bases in between. Germline V gene lookup returns CDR1 SGHTS and CDR2 YDEGEE. The CDR3 region is CASSRATGSWVQPQHF. DNA of the CDR3: TGTGCCAGCAGCCGAGCGACAGGTAGTTGGGTTCAGCCCCAGCATTTT.

V and J are TRBV28 and TRBJ2-7, with 10 bases matching TRBD1. Germline trimming cut 5 bases from V and 3 bases from J; bases unmatched to any gene: 4. Germline V lookup: CDR1 MDHEN, CDR2 SYDVKM. The length of the CDR3 is 14 residues. CDR3 loop: CASSDWDRGYEQYF. The CDR3 DNA is TGTGCCAGCAGTGACTGGGACAGGGGCTACGAGCAGTACTTC.

This clone occurred once. One junction end disagrees with the germline gene, perhaps due to a read error. The gene calls are TRBV11-2 and TRBJ1-6; TRBD1 is a possible D gene (6 bases). The CDR3 runs 14 residues. The germline gives CDR1 SGHAT, CDR2 FQNNGV. CDR3 amino acids: CASSRQVINSPPHF. The CDR3 nucleotides are TGTGCCAGCAGCCGACAGGTTATTAATTCACCCCCCCACTTT. Together with reference TRBV11-2 and TRBJ1-6, the CDR3 gives the full variable domain: EAGVAQSPRYKIIEKRQSVAFWCNPISGHATLYWYQQILGQGPKLLIQFQNNGVVDDSQLPKDRFSAERLKGVDSTLKIQPAKLEDSAVYLCASSRQVINSPPHFGNGTRLTVT.

The CDR3 region has the DNA TGCGCCAGCAGTCAAATTATCCTAGCGAACCAAGAGACCCAGTACTTC. This sequence encodes CASSQIILANQETQYF. The rearrangement links TRBV23-1 to TRBJ2-5; tentatively, D is TRBD2 (6 bases). TRBV23-1 is sorted into the ORF group, with uncertain function. The CDR3 covers 16 residues. Between the trimmed V and J ends, which lost 2 bases and 0 bases, there was a span of 13 bases.

The V gene is TRBV27, the J gene TRBJ2-1, with 12 bases fitting TRBD2. CDR1 is MNHEY, CDR2 SMNVEV, per germline (reference sequence). CDR3 length: 15 residues. Trimming at V came to 6 bases and at J to 5 bases, leaving 5 bases not matched to a gene. For the CDR3, the DNA is TGTGCCAGCAGCAGACTAGCGGGGGTGAACAATGAGCAGTTCTTC. Amino acid sequence: CASSRLAGVNNEQFF.

This clone has more than one count but fewer than ten. V and J are TRBV10-3 and TRBJ2-1; 10 nucleotides align to TRBD1. Germline V gene lookup returns CDR1 ENHRY and CDR2 SYGVKD. Trimming at V came to 10 bases and at J to 3 bases, leaving 6 bases not matched to a gene. The CDR3 runs to 14 residues. The CDR3 DNA reads as TGTGCCAGCATGGGACAGGGGTTCTACAATGAGCAGTTCTTC. Amino acid sequence: CASMGQGFYNEQFF.

The V gene is TRBV28, the J gene TRBJ1-5; D not resolved. Germline assignment: CDR1 MDHEN and CDR2 SYDVKM. The CDR3 loop spans 15 amino acids. Trimming removed 3 bases at V and 9 bases at J, with 18 bases between. CDR3 sequence (DNA): TGTGCCAGCAGTTTGAGCCATTTATCATCGCGGCCCCAGCATTTT. Translated, it gives CASSLSHLSSRPQHF.

The rearrangement uses TRBV9 and TRBJ2-1; no firm D call. The CDR3 consists of 14 residues. Trimming stripped 2 bases from V and 7 bases from J, with 13 bases between. From germline, CDR1 is SGDLS and CDR2 YYNGEE. CDR3 residues: CASSVQWAVNEQFF. CDR3 sequence (DNA): TGTGCCAGCAGCGTCCAATGGGCTGTGAATGAGCAGTTCTTC.

This clone appeared once. The chain carries TRBV19 and TRBJ2-7, with D possibly being TRBD1 (7 bases). V lost 5 bases and J lost 0, with 26 bases in between. CDR3 length equals 19 residues. From germline, CDR1 is LNHDA and CDR2 SQIVND (reference sequence). The CDR3 is CASSPPAGRRGDSSYEQYF. In DNA, the CDR3 is TGTGCCAGTAGTCCCCCAGCCGGCAGGAGGGGGGACAGCTCCTACGAGCAGTACTTC.

On this clone itself: Other nucleotide sequences from this sample produce the same CDR3. The V gene is TRBV15, the J gene TRBJ2-7, with 9 bases identical to TRBD2. Germline V gene lookup returns CDR1 LNHNV and CDR2 YYDKDF (reference sequence). CDR3 length: 15 amino acids. V shed 0 bases and J 2 bases; nucleotides not matched to a gene: 2. The CDR3 nucleotides read TGTGCCACCAGCAGAGACCCTAGCGGGACCTACGAGCAGTACTTC. The encoded protein is CATSRDPSGTYEQYF. The full variable domain, in which reference TRBV15 and TRBJ2-7 provide the parts outside the CDR3, is DAMVIQNPRYQVTQFGKPVTLSCSQTLNHNVMYWYQQKSSQAPKLLFHYYDKDFNNEADTPDNFQSRRPNTSFCFLDIRSPGLGDTAMYLCATSRDPSGTYEQYFGPGTRLTVT.

The chain has TRBV5-1 and TRBJ1-3; 9 bases line up with TRBD1. The CDR3 has 14 residues. CDR1 is SGHRS and CDR2 is YFSETQ in the germline V gene. V shed 3 bases and J 4 bases; nucleotides not matched to a gene: 2. CDR3 loop: CASSSGTGGNTIYF. CDR3 nucleotides: TGCGCCAGCAGCTCCGGGACAGGGGGAAACACCATATATTTT.

This clone was observed a handful of times. The rearrangement links TRBV18 to TRBJ2-7; 7 bases match TRBD2. The J segment lost 5 bases and the V segment lost 0 bases, leaving 4 bases of the junction unmatched. The length of the CDR3 is 14 residues. Germline V CDR1 and CDR2: KGHSH, LQKENI. The CDR3 bases are TGTGCCAGCTCACCACCCGGGGGGACCCACGAGCAGTACTTC. Translating it yields CASSPPGGTHEQYF.

This sequence joins TRBV5-1 and TRBJ2-1, with 15 bases aligning to TRBD2. CDR3 size: 15 residues. V dropped 3 bases and J dropped 9; count of bases not matched to a gene: 4. The germline V gene encodes CDR1 SGHRS and CDR2 YFSETQ. The CDR3 sequence is CASSWTSGGAIEQFF. The CDR3 nucleotides are TGCGCCAGCAGCTGGACTAGCGGGGGGGCCATTGAGCAGTTCTTC.

The chain recombines TRBV5-1 with TRBJ2-5, with D unresolved. Germline assignment: CDR1 SGHRS and CDR2 YFSETQ. V shed 0 bases and J shed 4 bases, with 13 bases lying between them. The CDR3 is made up of 15 amino acids. The CDR3 is CASSLGASSGETQYF. CDR3 coding DNA: TGCGCCAGCAGCTTGGGGGCGAGTAGTGGAGAGACCCAGTACTTC. Together with reference TRBV5-1 and TRBJ2-5, the CDR3 gives the full variable domain: KAGVTQTPRYLIKTRGQQVTLSCSPISGHRSVSWYQQTPGQGLQFLFEYFSETQRNKGNFPGRFSGRQFSNSRSEMNVSTLELGDSALYLCASSLGASSGETQYFGPGTRLLVL.

The rearrangement links TRBV6-5 to TRBJ1-1, with 9 positions matching TRBD1. V gave up 7 bases and J gave up 4 bases; unmatched junction bases: 7. The CDR3 extends over 14 amino acids. Germline loops: CDR1 MNHEY, CDR2 SVGAGI. The CDR3 sequence is CASMRTGVITEAFF. The CDR3 nucleotides read TGTGCCAGCATGAGGACAGGGGTGATCACTGAAGCTTTCTTT.

The CDR3 coding sequence is TGTGCCAGTAGTATAGTCTCAGGCAATCAGCCCCAGCATTTT. It codes for CASSIVSGNQPQHF. The chain recombines TRBV19 with TRBJ1-5; D not certain. V lost 1 base and J 2 bases, leaving 6 bases between the germline ends. The germline V gene encodes CDR1 LNHDA and CDR2 SQIVND (reference sequence). CDR3 length equals 14 residues.

The V call is TRBV7-7, the J call TRBJ2-3; 13 bases match TRBD2. CDR3 length: 15 residues. Trimming removed 5 bases from V and 3 bases from J; junction bases left unmatched: 2. Per germline, CDR1 SSHAT and CDR2 FNYEAQ (reference sequence). CDR3 sequence reads: CASSAGLAGTDTQYF. The DNA of the CDR3 is TGTGCCAGCAGCGCGGGACTAGCGGGGACAGATACGCAGTATTTT. Complete variable domain (other parts from reference TRBV7-7 and TRBJ2-3): GAGVSQSPRYKVTKRGQDVTLRCDPISSHATLYWYQQALGQGPEFLTYFNYEAQPDKSGLPSDRFSAERPEGSISTLTIQRTEQRDSAMYRCASSAGLAGTDTQYFGPGTRLTVL.